This TCR beta chain was sequenced for a study of blood T cell repertoires in COVID-19. The wider study: Sites across the United States, Italy and Spain contributed samples from acute and convalescent COVID-19. In each case, the material was cDNA or gDNA derived from T cells, B-cell-depleted T cells, or PBMCs.

Per the original methods: By means of reference gene primer amplification, nucleated cell counts were estimated. The table came from immunoSEQ multiplex PCR; TCRdb's copy has only in-frame clones and leaves some out. That table supplies the V and J calls and clone size; D and trimming were determined from the DNA. The data hold some 150,000 clones, with around 80% observed a single time. Specimen: PBMCs or T cells enriched from blood (not recorded which). The source of this sequence is a woman aged 45-65 years in a cohort exposed to, infected with or recovered from COVID-19 (not recorded which).

CDR3: CAWSPGRGEQYF. The CDR3 region has the DNA TGTGCCTGGAGTCCAGGGCGAGGCGAGCAGTACTTC. V usage is TRBV30 and J usage is TRBJ2-7, with a possible D match to TRBD1 (5 bases). V shed 2 bases and J shed 6 bases, with 11 bases lying between them. The CDR3 has 12 amino acids. Germline lookup yields CDR1 GTSNPN and CDR2 SVGIG (reference sequence).